This TCR beta chain comes out of a study of a mutant IDH1 vaccine in newly diagnosed glioma. Overall study context: During weeks 1, 3, 5, 7, 11, 15, 19 and 23, patients received eight vaccinations.

Sequencing was performed with immunoSEQ multiplex PCR; in TCRdb, only in-frame clones are kept and a portion is missing. The sample shows about 60,000 clones, around 80% of them seen only once. Described time point: week 5, during vaccination. Vaccine doses each comprised 300 ug of mutant IDH1 20-mer peptide, with topical imiquimod. Details on this clone: Its specificity is not known.

V dropped 3 bases and J dropped 2; count of bases not matched to a gene: 1. The CDR3 has 16 residues. Germline V lookup: CDR1 KGHSH, CDR2 LQKENI. The sequenced sample was PBMCs, obtained from a glioma patient whose treatment included an IDH1 peptide vaccine. The chain links TRBV18 to TRBJ2-2; TRBD2 agrees at 12 bases. The receptor was isolated from a woman between 45 and 60 years old with glioma. CDR3 nucleotides: TGTGCCAGCTCACCGGGACTAGCGGGTAACACCGGGGAGCTGTTTTTT. This translates into CASSPGLAGNTGELFF.